This T cell receptor beta chain was recorded in a study of CXCR3-negative and CXCR3-positive naive CD8 T cells. The study's findings and limits: Memory CD8+ T cell repertoires were far less diverse than both naive subsets. Naive CXCR3-negative and CXCR3-positive cells had similar TRBV-TRBJ usage; memory differed. Higher TRB CDR3 hydrophobicity marked CXCR3-positive naive cells relative to CXCR3-negative naive cells.

CDR1 and CDR2 from the germline V gene are DFQATT and SNEGSKA (reference sequence). CDR3 length: 15 residues. About this clonotype: Its antigen remains unknown.

The method, 5' RACE with UMI labels, was used to prepare the TRB cDNA libraries. TCRdb reprocessed the 5' RACE reads and stores each CDR3 protein as one record, lacking DNA. Here the sample table reports 100,000 to 150,000 distinct CDR3 sequences. This sequence was found in a human donor in good health. Some clones in this sample may be carry-over from other donors' samples. The chain employs TRBV20-1 and TRBJ2-7. The sequenced sample was naive CXCR3+ CD8+ T cells from blood. The subset: CD45RO-CCR7+CD27+CD95- naive CD8+ T cells expressing CXCR3 (TNR3+). CDR3: CSARDVVREDLWQYF.